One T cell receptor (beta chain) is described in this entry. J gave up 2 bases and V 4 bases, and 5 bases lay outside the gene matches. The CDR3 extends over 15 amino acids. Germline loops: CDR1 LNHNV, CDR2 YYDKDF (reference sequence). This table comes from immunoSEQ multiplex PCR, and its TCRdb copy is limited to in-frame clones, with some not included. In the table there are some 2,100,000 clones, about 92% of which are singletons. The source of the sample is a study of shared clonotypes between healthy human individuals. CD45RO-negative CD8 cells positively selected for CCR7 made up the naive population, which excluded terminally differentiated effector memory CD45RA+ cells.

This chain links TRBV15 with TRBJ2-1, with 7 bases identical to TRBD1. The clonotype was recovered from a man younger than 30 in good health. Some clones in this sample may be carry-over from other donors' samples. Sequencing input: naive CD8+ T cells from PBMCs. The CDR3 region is CATSKYRGTYNEQFF. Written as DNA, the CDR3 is TGTGCCACCAGCAAATACAGGGGCACCTACAATGAGCAGTTCTTC. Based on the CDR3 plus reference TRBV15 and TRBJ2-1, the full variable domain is DAMVIQNPRYQVTQFGKPVTLSCSQTLNHNVMYWYQQKSSQAPKLLFHYYDKDFNNEADTPDNFQSRRPNTSFCFLDIRSPGLGDTAMYLCATSKYRGTYNEQFFGPGTRLTVL.